The 26 T cell receptor beta chains given below trace back to one sample, sequenced in a study of cytomegalovirus exposure and HLA in healthy donors. This PCR relied on a set of 60 Vbeta primers and 13 Jbeta primers. Sequenced by immunoSEQ multiplex PCR; TCRdb stores in-frame clones only, minus some. The table records around 87,000 clones, 81% of them present only once. The sequenced sample was PBMCs. The receptors originated from a girl aged 2-10 years in good health and CMV-seropositive.

The chain carries TRBV6-1 and TRBJ1-1; D ambiguous. This CDR3 is built from 14 residues. V lost 1 base, J lost 6 bases, and 12 bases lay in between. The germline V gene encodes CDR1 MNHNS and CDR2 SASEGT. The CDR3 region is CASSEGAVIAEAFF. CDR3 nucleotide sequence: TGTGCCAGCAGTGAAGGCGCTGTGATAGCTGAAGCTTTCTTT.

The genes are TRBV27 and TRBJ2-7; 11 bases agree with TRBD2. There are 13 residues in the CDR3. V dropped 6 bases and J dropped 3; count of bases not matched to a gene: 1. The V gene's germline CDR1 is MNHEY and CDR2 SMNVEV (reference sequence). The CDR3 nucleotides are TGTGCCAGCAGGACTAGCGGGAACTACGAGCAGTACTTC. It translates to CASRTSGNYEQYF.

The genes are TRBV4-3 and TRBJ2-2; D is undetermined. Germline loops: CDR1 LGHNA, CDR2 YSLEER. V was pared by 3 bases and J by 4 bases, with 12 bases between. The CDR3 spans 15 residues. The CDR3 DNA reads as TGCGCCAGCAGCCAGGCCCTCCTCTTCACCGGGGAGCTGTTTTTT. Amino acids: CASSQALLFTGELFF.

This chain joins TRBV5-1 and TRBJ2-7; D may be TRBD1 (5 bases). Germline assignment: CDR1 SGHRS and CDR2 YFSETQ. The CDR3 length is 14 residues. The V end was cut by 0 bases, the J end by 7 bases, with 14 bases between. The CDR3 loop reads CASSLEAGHWEQYF. The CDR3 region has the DNA TGCGCCAGCAGCTTGGAGGCAGGGCATTGGGAGCAGTACTTC.

The genes are TRBV6-1 and TRBJ1-5; D is possibly TRBD1 (5 bases). The CDR3 runs to 17 residues. V was cut by 2 bases and J by 4 bases, with 18 bases left in between. The V gene's germline CDR1 is MNHNS and CDR2 SASEGT. The CDR3, as DNA: TGTGCCAGCAGTGAAAGGGTCGGGGGAGTGGGAAATCAGCCCCAGCATTTT. Translating gives CASSERVGGVGNQPQHF.

This sequence joins TRBV6-6 and TRBJ1-2; 8 bases match TRBD1. The germline gives CDR1 MNHNY, CDR2 SVGAGI (reference sequence). This CDR3 comprises 14 residues. V was pared by 3 bases and J by 5 bases, with 5 bases of the junction left unmatched. This CDR3 is CASSYDRGDYGYTF. CDR3 in DNA: TGTGCCAGCAGTTATGACAGGGGTGATTATGGCTACACCTTC.

The genes are TRBV30 and TRBJ2-7; 8 positions agree with TRBD1. The J segment lost 6 bases and the V segment lost 0 bases, leaving 1 base of the junction unmatched. This CDR3 region has 12 residues. Germline-derived CDR1 and CDR2 are GTSNPN and SVGIG (reference sequence). The CDR3, as DNA: TGTGCCTGGAGTGTACAGGGGGGCGAGCAGTACTTC. Translating gives CAWSVQGGEQYF.

The chain uses TRBV6-5 and TRBJ1-5; TRBD1 matches 7 bases. The V and J ends lost 5 bases and 7 bases, in that order; junction bases with no gene match: 11. Germline loops: CDR1 MNHEY, CDR2 SVGAGI. CDR3 length: 15 amino acids. In DNA form, the CDR3 reads TGTGCCAGCAGTCCCCAACAGGGGACGGGGCAGCCCCAGCATTTT. Translating gives CASSPQQGTGQPQHF.

The chain links TRBV18 to TRBJ1-1, with 8 bases identical to TRBD1. J lost 2 bases, V lost 6 bases, and 2 bases had no gene match. Per germline, CDR1 KGHSH and CDR2 LQKENI. The CDR3 is 13 amino acids. CDR3 region: CASSGQGNTEAFF. DNA of the CDR3: TGTGCCAGCTCCGGACAGGGAAACACTGAAGCTTTCTTT.

V gene TRBV14 combines with J gene TRBJ2-7; D is perhaps TRBD2 (5 bases). Looked up from germline, CDR1 is SGHDN and CDR2 is FVKESK. V lost 5 bases and J 4 bases, leaving 12 bases between the germline ends. The CDR3 runs to 13 residues. The CDR3 DNA reads TGTGCCAGCAGCGTAGGACTCCATTACGAGCAGTACTTC. Translated, it gives CASSVGLHYEQYF.

This chain links TRBV5-6 with TRBJ2-7; 7 nucleotides match TRBD1. Germline CDR1 SGHDT, CDR2 YYEEEE. This CDR3 is 12 amino acids long. J gave up 6 bases and V 1 base, and 1 base lay outside the gene matches. The CDR3 nucleotides read TGTGCCAGCAGCTTGACAGGGGCCGAGCAGTACTTC. This codes for CASSLTGAEQYF.

The table lists this clone with a few counts. The rearrangement uses TRBV10-2 and TRBJ2-5, with TRBD2 matching 10 bases. This CDR3 comprises 14 residues. V lost 6 bases and J lost 0; bases outside the gene matches: 1. CDR1 is WSHSY, CDR2 SAAADI, per germline. CDR3 amino acids: CASRGTSDQETQYF. The CDR3 DNA is TGCGCCAGCAGGGGGACTAGCGACCAAGAGACCCAGTACTTC.

The rearrangement joins TRBV4-1 to TRBJ1-4; 9 nucleotides line up with TRBD1. Germline V CDR1 and CDR2: MGHRA, YSYEKL. CDR3 size: 15 residues. V was clipped by 4 bases and J by 5 bases; unmatched bases: 5. The CDR3 spells CASSRRTGENEKLFF. The CDR3 DNA reads as TGCGCCAGCAGCCGCCGGACAGGGGAAAATGAAAAACTGTTTTTT.

V gene TRBV2 combines with J gene TRBJ1-2; 12 positions agree with TRBD1. CDR3 size: 16 residues. The V gene end was trimmed by 5 bases and the J gene end by 3 bases; junction bases not matched to a gene: 7. Germline CDR1 reads SNHLY; CDR2 reads FYNNEI. DNA of the CDR3: TGTGCCAGCAGTAGAACCGGGACAGGGGGCGACTATGGCTACACCTTC. Protein product: CASSRTGTGGDYGYTF.

The chain carries TRBV7-6 and TRBJ2-5; no definite D call. CDR1 is SGHVS, CDR2 FNYEAQ, per germline. The ends were cut back, 5 bases at V and 7 bases at J, with 8 bases in the middle. The CDR3 covers 11 residues. CDR3 DNA: TGTGCCAGCAGCACCCCAGGGACCCAGTACTTC. This codes for CASSTPGTQYF.

This chain uses TRBV25-1 with TRBJ1-4; D unresolved. The V and J ends lost 3 bases and 8 bases respectively, with 7 bases between them. This CDR3 is 12 amino acids long. CDR1 and CDR2 (germline): MGHDK, SYGVNS. The CDR3 nucleotides read TGTGCCAGCAGTGATAACAACGAAAAACTGTTTTTT. The encoded protein is CASSDNNEKLFF.

V gene TRBV4-1 combines with J gene TRBJ2-3, with 10 nucleotides matching TRBD2. Trimming removed 3 bases from V and 3 bases from J; junction bases left unmatched: 9. The length of the CDR3 is 17 residues. The germline CDR1 and CDR2 sequences are MGHRA and YSYEKL. CDR3 residues: CASSQEQREGRTDTQYF. Written as DNA, the CDR3 is TGCGCCAGCAGCCAGGAACAGCGGGAGGGCAGGACAGATACGCAGTATTTT.

V usage is TRBV4-2 and J usage is TRBJ2-2, with 8 bases aligning to TRBD2. There are 16 residues in the CDR3. Germline values: CDR1 LGHNA, CDR2 YNFKEQ. With 1 base clipped from V and 10 bases from J, the junction kept 11 bases outside the gene matches. CDR3 in amino acids: CASSQGGTVREEELFF. The CDR3 nucleotides read TGTGCCAGCAGCCAAGGTGGTACAGTGCGGGAGGAGGAGCTGTTTTTT.

Here the CDR3 DNA reads TGTGCCAGCAGCTCCACAGGGTTGGGGAACACTGAAGCTTTCTTT. Amino acids: CASSSTGLGNTEAFF. V gene TRBV9 combines with J gene TRBJ1-1; D perhaps matches TRBD1 (6 bases). The V gene lost 4 bases and the J gene lost 1 base, with 14 bases spanning the gap. Germline values: CDR1 SGDLS, CDR2 YYNGEE. The length of the CDR3 is 15 residues.

The chain carries TRBV15 and TRBJ2-7, with D perhaps matching TRBD1 (6 bases). The CDR3 covers 15 residues. V shed 7 bases and J shed 2 bases, with 18 bases lying between them. Germline CDR1 is LNHNV and CDR2 is YYDKDF (reference sequence). The CDR3: CATIEGRGQTYEQYF. As DNA, the CDR3 is TGTGCCACCATCGAGGGGAGAGGACAGACCTACGAGCAGTACTTC.

The rearrangement joins TRBV30 to TRBJ2-3; 10 nucleotides match TRBD2. From germline, CDR1 is GTSNPN and CDR2 SVGIG (reference sequence). This CDR3 has 14 residues. V dropped 5 bases and J dropped 4; count of bases not matched to a gene: 6. The DNA for the CDR3 is TGTGCCTGGGGCGGGACTAGCGATGCAGATACGCAGTATTTT. Protein product: CAWGGTSDADTQYF.

The chain uses TRBV18 and TRBJ1-1, with a weak D call TRBD1 (6 bases). There are 13 residues in the CDR3. Trimming pared 1 base from V and 5 bases from J, leaving 8 bases between. The V gene's germline CDR1 is KGHSH and CDR2 LQKENI. The CDR3 coding sequence is TGTGCCAGCTCACCACAGGGGGGGACTGAAGCTTTCTTT. Translating it yields CASSPQGGTEAFF.

CDR3 coding DNA: TGTGCCATTGTAGACAGGGAAAAAGCTTTCTTT. Its protein product is CAIVDREKAFF. V and J are TRBV19 and TRBJ1-1, with 7 bases fitting TRBD1. V lost 10 bases and J lost 9; bases outside the gene matches: 8. Germline CDR1 is LNHDA and CDR2 is SQIVND (reference sequence). This CDR3 is built from 11 residues.

J is TRBJ2-1 and V is TRBV19, with 11 bases that match TRBD2. V shed 3 bases and J 11 bases; nucleotides not matched to a gene: 6. The CDR3 loop spans 14 amino acids. Germline V gene sequence: CDR1 LNHDA, CDR2 SQIVND (reference sequence). CDR3 region: CASSMGPSGRKQFF. CDR3 DNA sequence: TGTGCCAGTAGTATGGGTCCTAGCGGGAGGAAGCAGTTCTTC. Supplemented by reference TRBV19 and TRBJ2-1, the full variable domain reads DGGITQSPKYLFRKEGQNVTLSCEQNLNHDAMYWYRQDPGQGLRLIYYSQIVNDFQKGDIAEGYSVSREKKESFPLTVTSAQKNPTAFYLCASSMGPSGRKQFFGPGTRLTVL.

The chain joins TRBV27 to TRBJ2-5, with D perhaps TRBD1 (5 bases). The CDR3 sequence is 14 residues long. The V and J ends lost 2 bases and 0 bases respectively, with 7 bases between them. Germline values: CDR1 MNHEY, CDR2 SMNVEV (reference sequence). This CDR3 reads CASSLKTDQETQYF. Here the CDR3 DNA reads TGTGCCAGCAGTTTAAAGACAGACCAAGAGACCCAGTACTTC.

The J gene is TRBJ1-1, the V gene TRBV18; D remains ambiguous. Trimming took 1 base from V and 1 from J, leaving 4 bases between them. The CDR3 loop spans 13 amino acids. The germline CDR1 and CDR2 sequences are KGHSH and LQKENI. The CDR3 bases are TGTGCCAGCTCACCACTGGCGAACACTGAAGCTTTCTTT. This translates into CASSPLANTEAFF.